This TCR beta chain was identified in a study of T cells in Graves' hyperthyroidism and ophthalmopathy. Germline V CDR1 and CDR2: MGHRA, YSYEKL. The junction had 16 bases not matched to a gene; V was cut back by 4 bases and J by 6 bases. The CDR3 loop spans 18 amino acids. This clonotype was counted between two and nine times. The antigen remains unidentified. Disease duration was under 3 months in the ophthalmopathy patients, who also had a Clinical Activity Score of at least 3 and a NOSPECS grade of at least 4. Uncontrolled infection, other autoimmune disease, pregnancy or lactation excluded patients. Researchers amplified the TCR beta CDR3 regions from RNA transcripts. The HTBI set primed first-round TCR CDR3 RT-PCR. TCRdb processed the multiplex PCR reads anew with MiXCR; each CDR3 protein has one entry. The data hold 300,000 to 400,000 distinct CDR3 sequences, with around 20% observed a single time.

General study findings and limits: Among clonotypes expanded in thyroid above 0.001, most were also found in blood. Ophthalmopathy stood apart from stable hyperthyroidism in a 13 V-J model.

The sequence was obtained from a man younger than 35 with Graves' ophthalmopathy. The sample taken for sequencing was blood. V usage is TRBV4-1 and J usage is TRBJ1-5, with TRBD1 identical over 9 bases. The CDR3 nucleotides read TGCGCCAGCAGCCCCCTGGGACAGGGAAAAGTTCTAGGTCAGCCCCAGCATTTT. Residues: CASSPLGQGKVLGQPQHF.